The 2 T cell receptor beta chains reported below all come from one sample, sequenced in a study of cytomegalovirus exposure and HLA in healthy donors (dated by TCRdb to the late 2010s). Receptor amplification or capture employed the immunoSEQ multiplex PCR assay. For the multiplex PCR, a mixture combining 60 forward primers for TCR Vbeta segments and 13 reverse primers for TCR Jbeta segments was used. In TCRdb, the immuneACCESS table is reduced to in-frame sequences with V and J assigned. These tables do not hold every clone; where another copy was compared, an unresolved V gene accounts for under half, and the others remain unexplained. This sample comprises 160,000 or so clones, approximately 80% of them detected only once. Approximately 6.5% of the sample is held by the ten biggest clonotypes. Sequencing was done on a sample of PBMCs. Source of these receptors: a man in his fifties in good health and CMV-seropositive.

The rearrangement uses TRBV18 and TRBJ1-4; D is possibly TRBD1 (5 bases). The CDR3 contains 14 residues. Germline values: CDR1 KGHSH, CDR2 LQKENI. The ends were cut back, 2 bases at V and 8 bases at J, with 12 bases in the middle. CDR3 region: CASSPAQGNEKLFF. In DNA form, the CDR3 reads TGTGCCAGCTCACCAGCCCAGGGAAACGAAAAACTGTTTTTT.

This clone was detected once. The chain couples TRBV2 to TRBJ1-5, with D possibly matching TRBD1 (5 bases). CDR1 and CDR2 from the germline V gene are SNHLY and FYNNEI. CDR3 size: 15 residues. The V end was cut by 6 bases, the J end by 3 bases, with 15 bases between. CDR3 residues: CASSPPQGFNQPQHF. CDR3 nucleotides: TGTGCCAGCAGCCCCCCCCAGGGATTCAATCAGCCCCAGCATTTT.